Here is one T cell receptor (beta chain) with its context. What it binds is unknown. This sample was included in a study of shared clonotypes between healthy human individuals. Using approximately 200 ng DNA, some 30,000 T cell genomes, the sorted-subset replicate PCRs were run. Method: immunoSEQ multiplex PCR; TCRdb's copy keeps in-frame clones and lacks some. The repertoire holds 550,000 to 700,000 clones, with 55% to 85% as singletons. Germline-derived CDR1 and CDR2 are SEHNR and FQNEAQ (reference sequence). V lost 0 bases, J lost 5 bases, and 17 bases lay in between. The CDR3 is 17 residues long. Every donor, a Caucasian adult, lived in Nashville, Tennessee. Study-wide points: Generally, naive subsets came out with larger estimated richness than memory subsets.

Sequenced sample: memory CD4+ T cells sorted from blood. The subset here: CD45RA-negative fraction. The V and J genes are TRBV7-9 and TRBJ2-1, with a tentative D call TRBD2 (6 bases). The TCR comes from a woman under 40 in good health. In DNA, the CDR3 is TGTGCCAGCAGCTTAGCGGGTGACAGCCGCGGGGACAATGAGCAGTTCTTC. It yields the protein CASSLAGDSRGDNEQFF.